This TCR beta chain was recovered during a study of Ad26.COV2.S vaccination and SARS-CoV-2 variants. Study conclusions and caveats: Possible underestimation of total T cell responses by the TCR breadth and depth analyses was noted. Vaccine recipients surpassed placebo recipients in spike-specific TCR breadth.

Treatment meaning: 19 received Ad26.COV2.S at low or high dose, single or two shots; about 5 received placebo; per-sample allocation not given. Day 63 following the first vaccine or placebo injection was when the samples were taken. TCRdb's copy holds only in-frame clones and misses some; the assay was immunoSEQ multiplex PCR. This table holds 300,000 to 350,000 clones, 80% to 90% found once. Trimming removed 5 bases from V and 7 bases from J; junction bases left unmatched: 3. The germline V gene encodes CDR1 SGHVS and CDR2 FNYEAQ. This CDR3 has 15 residues. As concerns this clone: The antigen is not known.

This specimen consisted of peripheral blood, obtained in a trial of Ad26.COV2.S vaccine versus placebo. The chain couples TRBV7-6 to TRBJ2-1; 15 bases are shared with TRBD2. This clonotype was obtained from a person aged 18-65 years who received the Ad26.COV2.S COVID-19 vaccine or a placebo. The CDR3 bases are TGTGCCAGCAGCCGGACTAGCGGGAGGGGTAATGAGCAGTTCTTC. This encodes CASSRTSGRGNEQFF.